This T cell receptor beta chain was observed in a study of blood T cells in healthy people across ages. Germline V lookup: CDR1 KGHSH, CDR2 LQKENI. V shed 3 bases, J shed 2 bases, and the junction held 5 bases outside the gene matches. This CDR3 has 16 residues. This clonotype appeared a single time. Then a second PCR, running about 7 to 11 cycles, was carried out with a sample-barcoded 5' primer and a J-beta primer mix. TCRdb re-analysed the 5' RACE reads in MiXCR, keeping a single row per CDR3 protein. This sample has nearly 1 million distinct CDR3 sequences, with roughly 51% found just once. The receptor comes from a woman aged 55-75 years in good health. The sequencing sample was made of blood. This chain uses TRBV18 with TRBJ1-1, with 11 bases fitting TRBD1. CDR3 nucleotide sequence: TGTGCCAGCTCACCTATTGGGACAGGGGGAAACACTGAAGCTTTCTTT. It codes for CASSPIGTGGNTEAFF.